Listed here are 13 T cell receptor beta chains from one sample, sequenced in a study of shared clonotypes between healthy human individuals. TCRdb keeps only in-frame clones here, not all; method: immunoSEQ multiplex PCR. The sample contains 800,000 to 1,200,000 clones, around 78% of which appear only once. Sequencing used memory CD4+ T cells from PBMCs. Subset of the sample: CD45RA-negative fraction. The receptors were sampled from a man aged 18 to 29 in good health. Some clones in this sample may be carry-over from other donors' samples.

This clone was seen repeatedly, ten times or more. This chain uses TRBV6-1 with TRBJ1-5; 10 nucleotides agree with TRBD1. V trimming: 3 bases; J trimming: 6 bases; junction bases outside the gene matches: 5. In germline, CDR1 is MNHNS, CDR2 SASEGT. This CDR3 comprises 15 residues. In DNA, the CDR3 is TGTGCCAGCAGTGAGACAGGGGGCAGAGGTCAGCCCCAGCATTTT. Residues: CASSETGGRGQPQHF.

In nucleotides, the CDR3 is TGTGCCAGCAGTGAGACAGGGGGCGGGGAGACCCAGTACTTC. Translating gives CASSETGGGETQYF. V and J are TRBV6-5 and TRBJ2-5, with TRBD1 matching 10 bases. Trimming took 5 bases from V and 5 from J; bases not matched to a gene: 5. The CDR3 has 14 residues. Germline loops: CDR1 MNHEY, CDR2 SVGAGI.

The CDR3 region has the DNA TGTGCCAGCAGTTTAAGAGCCGGGTACGATACGCAGTATTTT. Protein sequence: CASSLRAGYDTQYF. This chain uses TRBV27 with TRBJ2-3; D gene ambiguous. CDR1 and CDR2 from the germline V gene are MNHEY and SMNVEV (reference sequence). This CDR3 comprises 14 residues. V gave up 2 bases and J gave up 6 bases, with 12 bases separating them.

This chain uses TRBV29-1 with TRBJ1-2; D not resolved. Deletions cut 3 bases from V and 14 bases from J, with 10 bases between. Germline CDR1 reads SQVTM; CDR2 reads ANQGSEA. The CDR3 extends over 9 amino acids. The CDR3 sequence: CSVENSFTF. CDR3 coding DNA: TGCAGCGTTGAGAACAGCTTTACCTTC. The full variable domain, in which reference TRBV29-1 and TRBJ1-2 provide the parts outside the CDR3, is SAVISQKPSRDICQRGTSLTIQCQVDSQVTMMFWYRQQPGQSLTLIATANQGSEATYESGFVIDKFPISRPNLTFSTLTVSNMSPEDSSIYLCSVENSFTFGSGTRLTVV.

V is TRBV6-1 and J is TRBJ1-1; tentative D call: TRBD1 (6 bases). CDR1 and CDR2 from the germline V gene are MNHNS and SASEGT. The CDR3 contains 13 residues. The ends were cut back, 7 bases at V and 0 bases at J, with 9 bases in the middle. This chain's CDR3 is CASKDSLNTEAFF. For the CDR3, the DNA is TGTGCCAGCAAGGACAGTTTGAACACTGAAGCTTTCTTT.

The chain joins TRBV10-3 to TRBJ2-1; 7 nucleotides match TRBD2. J was trimmed by 9 bases and V by 2 bases; bases with no gene match: 10. Germline lookup yields CDR1 ENHRY and CDR2 SYGVKD. The CDR3 has 15 amino acids. Here the CDR3 reads CAISEAAGSPGEQFF. CDR3 DNA sequence: TGTGCCATCAGTGAGGCAGCGGGATCGCCTGGTGAGCAGTTCTTC.

The rearrangement uses TRBV5-1 and TRBJ2-2, with D unresolved. V was pared by 0 bases and J by 2 bases, with 14 bases between. Germline CDR1 and CDR2: SGHRS and YFSETQ. CDR3 length: 17 residues. CDR3 protein: CASSLGLSLYNTGELFF. The CDR3 DNA reads TGCGCCAGCAGCTTGGGCCTTTCCCTTTATAACACCGGGGAGCTGTTTTTT.

A remark on this clone: Germline is not matched at one junction end, which may reflect a read error. The genes are TRBV7-8 and TRBJ2-1; the match to TRBD1 covers 11 bases. Germline V gene lookup returns CDR1 SGHVS and CDR2 FQNEAQ. This CDR3 contains 14 residues. This CDR3 is CAPGQGEEAGPGIF. In DNA, the CDR3 is TGTGCCCCGGGACAGGGGGAAGAAGCCGGGCCGGGAATCTTC. Based on the CDR3 plus reference TRBV7-8 and TRBJ2-1, the full variable domain is GAGVSQSPRYKVAKRGQDVALRCDPISGHVSLFWYQQALGQGPEFLTYFQNEAQLDKSGLPSDRFFAERPEGSVSTLKIQRTQQEDSAVYLCAPGQGEEAGPGIFGPGTRLTVL.

The chain recombines TRBV28 with TRBJ1-5; TRBD1 agrees at 8 bases. In germline, CDR1 is MDHEN, CDR2 SYDVKM. V shed 5 bases, J shed 5 bases, and the junction held 8 bases outside the gene matches. This CDR3 contains 15 residues. The CDR3 is CASSPDRGQYQPQHF. The CDR3 DNA follows: TGTGCCAGCAGTCCCGACAGGGGACAGTATCAGCCCCAGCATTTT. Filled out from reference TRBV28 and TRBJ1-5, the complete variable domain reads DVKVTQSSRYLVKRTGEKVFLECVQDMDHENMFWYRQDPGLGLRLIYFSYDVKMKEKGDIPEGYSVSREKKERFSLILESASTNQTSMYLCASSPDRGQYQPQHFGDGTRLSIL.

This sequence joins TRBV6-1 and TRBJ2-3, with a possible D match to TRBD2 (6 bases). CDR3 size: 14 residues. The germline CDR1 and CDR2 sequences are MNHNS and SASEGT. Trimming pared 1 base from V and 6 bases from J, leaving 11 bases between. The CDR3 DNA reads TGTGCCAGCAGTGAAGTTAGCGGCGGTGATACGCAGTATTTT. This sequence encodes CASSEVSGGDTQYF.

The V and J genes are TRBV25-1 and TRBJ1-2, with 7 bases that match TRBD1. This CDR3 contains 13 residues. CDR1 and CDR2 from the germline V gene are MGHDK and SYGVNS. With 0 bases clipped from V and 8 bases from J, the junction kept 3 bases outside the gene matches. DNA of the CDR3: TGTGCCAGCAGTGAATATCAGGGGGACGGCTACACCTTC. It yields the protein CASSEYQGDGYTF.

The chain combines TRBV7-9 with TRBJ2-5; no clear D gene. The CDR3 is 11 amino acids. V lost 2 bases and J 7 bases, leaving 5 bases between the germline ends. Germline V gives CDR1 SEHNR, CDR2 FQNEAQ (reference sequence). Here the CDR3 DNA reads TGTGCCAGCAGCTTAATGGGGACCCAGTACTTC. Protein sequence: CASSLMGTQYF.

In this sample, this clone turned up once. This chain joins TRBV18 and TRBJ2-5, with D uncertain. Looked up from germline, CDR1 is KGHSH and CDR2 is LQKENI. Trimming stripped 0 bases from V and 5 bases from J, with 10 bases between. This CDR3 comprises 14 residues. The CDR3 DNA is TGTGCCAGCTCACCACCCACCGGGTCCGAGACCCAGTACTTC. As protein: CASSPPTGSETQYF. The whole variable domain, remainder taken from reference TRBV18 and TRBJ2-5, is NAGVMQNPRHLVRRRGQEARLRCSPMKGHSHVYWYRQLPEEGLKFMVYLQKENIIDESGMPKERFSAEFPKEGPSILRIQQVVRGDSAAYFCASSPPTGSETQYFGPGTRLLVL.